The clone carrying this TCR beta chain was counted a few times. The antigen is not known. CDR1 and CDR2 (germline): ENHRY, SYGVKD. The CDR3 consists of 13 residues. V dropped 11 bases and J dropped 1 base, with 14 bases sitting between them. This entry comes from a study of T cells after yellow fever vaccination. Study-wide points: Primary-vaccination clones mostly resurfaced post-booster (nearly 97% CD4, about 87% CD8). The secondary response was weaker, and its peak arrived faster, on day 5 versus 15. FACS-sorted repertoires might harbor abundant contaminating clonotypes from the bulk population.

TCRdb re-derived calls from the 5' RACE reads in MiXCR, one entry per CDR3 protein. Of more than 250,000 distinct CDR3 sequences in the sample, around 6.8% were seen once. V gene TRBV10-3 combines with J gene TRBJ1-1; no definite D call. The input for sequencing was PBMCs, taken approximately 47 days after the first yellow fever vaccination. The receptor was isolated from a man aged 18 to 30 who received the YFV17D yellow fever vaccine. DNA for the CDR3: TGTGCCCAAAAGCAGACGGAGAACACTGAAGCTTTCTTT. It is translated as CAQKQTENTEAFF.